Below are 7 T cell receptor beta chains sequenced from a single sample in a study of T-cell reconstitution after alpha-beta-depleted transplantation in children. A library of TCRbeta sequences, prepared with unique molecular identifiers, was generated. TCRdb re-called the PCR reads with MiXCR, one entry per CDR3 protein. In the table there are under 300,000 distinct CDR3 sequences, 9% to 10% of which are singletons. Specimen: PBMCs from the stem cell graft donor, collected from the stem cell graft. The receptors stem from a human donor who donated a stem cell graft to a child with SCID.

This clonotype was detected ten times or more. The V call is TRBV5-4, the J call TRBJ2-4, with 7 nucleotides matching TRBD1. The germline CDR1 and CDR2 sequences are SGHNT and YYREEE (reference sequence). CDR3 length: 12 amino acids. Germline trimming cut 0 bases from V and 9 bases from J; bases unmatched to any gene: 0. This chain's CDR3 is CASSLEGAIQYF. The CDR3 nucleotides read TGTGCCAGCAGCTTGGAGGGGGCCATTCAGTACTTC. The variable domain in full, completed from reference TRBV5-4 and TRBJ2-4, reads ETGVTQSPTHLIKTRGQQVTLRCSSQSGHNTVSWYQQALGQGPQFIFQYYREEENGRGNFPPRFSGLQFPNYSSELNVNALELDDSALYLCASSLEGAIQYFGAGTRLSVL.

This clonotype was detected many times. This chain links TRBV4-3 with TRBJ2-7; D gene ambiguous. The CDR3 runs to 14 residues. Germline-derived CDR1 and CDR2 are LGHNA and YSLEER. The V end was cut by 0 bases, the J end by 3 bases, with 9 bases between. The CDR3 protein is CASSQEIVRYEQYF. Here the CDR3 DNA reads TGCGCCAGCAGCCAAGAAATCGTCCGCTACGAGCAGTACTTC.

The chain recombines TRBV10-3 with TRBJ1-2; no firm D call. V lost 6 bases, J lost 4 bases, and 12 bases lay in between. The CDR3 length is 13 residues. Germline V gene data show CDR1 as ENHRY and CDR2 as SYGVKD. CDR3 sequence: CAISQFESYGYTF. CDR3 in DNA: TGTGCCATCAGCCAATTTGAGAGCTATGGCTACACCTTC.

This clonotype was picked up many times. This chain links TRBV7-9 with TRBJ2-7; 11 nucleotides match TRBD2. V gave up 4 bases and J gave up 0 bases; unmatched junction bases: 8. From germline, CDR1 is SEHNR and CDR2 FQNEAQ (reference sequence). The CDR3 has 17 amino acids. For the CDR3, the DNA is TGTGCCAGCAGCTCCTACCGAACTAGCGGGGGCTCCTACGAGCAGTACTTC. Residues: CASSSYRTSGGSYEQYF.

The table lists this clonotype with a few counts. The chain links TRBV4-2 to TRBJ2-2; D call uncertain. The V gene lost 4 bases and the J gene lost 4 bases, with 19 bases spanning the gap. Per germline, CDR1 LGHNA and CDR2 YNFKEQ. This CDR3 has 17 residues. CDR3 DNA sequence: TGTGCCAGCAGCCGGGATCTTGCGGCCGTTCCCACCGGGGAGCTGTTTTTT. Translated: CASSRDLAAVPTGELFF.

Ten or more counts support this clonotype. The chain couples TRBV24-1 to TRBJ2-1; D possibly matches TRBD1 or TRBD2 (5 bases each). Trimming removed 5 bases from V and 14 bases from J, with 18 bases in between. This CDR3 has 13 residues. Germline V gene data show CDR1 as KGHDR and CDR2 as SFDVKD. CDR3 nucleotide sequence: TGTGCCACCAGTGTCGTAATGAGGGAAGGGGAGTTCTTC. Encoded protein: CATSVVMREGEFF.

The J gene is TRBJ2-1, the V gene TRBV18; 8 bases agree with TRBD1. The CDR3 sequence is 15 residues long. J lost 8 bases, V lost 2 bases, and 8 bases had no gene match. Germline-derived CDR1 and CDR2 are KGHSH and LQKENI. Written as DNA, the CDR3 is TGTGCCAGCTCACCAGGGACAGGCAGAGGGGATGAGCAGTTCTTC. Protein sequence: CASSPGTGRGDEQFF.